One sample yielded the 30 T cell receptor beta chains listed below, sequenced in a study of shared clonotypes between healthy human individuals. Assay: immunoSEQ multiplex PCR; the TCRdb copy retains only in-frame clones and omits some. The table records about 520,000 clones, around four fifths of them present only once. Sequenced material: PBMCs. These receptors were collected from a woman aged 40 to 50 in good health. Some clones in this sample may be carry-over from other donors' samples.

V gene TRBV15 combines with J gene TRBJ2-5; tentatively, D is TRBD1 (5 bases). Trimming removed 8 bases at V and 2 bases at J, with 9 bases between. Germline V gives CDR1 LNHNV, CDR2 YYDKDF (reference sequence). The CDR3 totals 12 residues. The CDR3 is CATSTAQETQYF. The CDR3 region has the DNA TGTGCCACCTCGACAGCACAAGAGACCCAGTACTTC. Supplemented by reference TRBV15 and TRBJ2-5, the full variable domain reads DAMVIQNPRYQVTQFGKPVTLSCSQTLNHNVMYWYQQKSSQAPKLLFHYYDKDFNNEADTPDNFQSRRPNTSFCFLDIRSPGLGDTAMYLCATSTAQETQYFGPGTRLLVL.

This CDR3 reads CSVEVGKNIQYF. CDR3 sequence (DNA): TGCAGCGTTGAGGTGGGGAAAAACATTCAGTACTTC. This sequence joins TRBV29-1 and TRBJ2-4, with D unresolved. CDR3 size: 12 residues. The V end lost 3 bases, the J end lost 4 bases, and 7 bases lay between the germline ends. Looked up from germline, CDR1 is SQVTM and CDR2 is ANQGSEA.

As to this clone: One end of the junction varies from germline; a read error may be responsible. CDR3 in amino acids: CASSLRSGDTDTQYF. CDR3 sequence (DNA): TGTGCTAGCAGCTTAAGAAGCGGGGACACAGATACGCAGTATTTT. The chain combines TRBV7-7 with TRBJ2-3, with 7 bases fitting TRBD2. Germline V CDR1 and CDR2: SSHAT, FNYEAQ (reference sequence). This CDR3 contains 15 residues.

The V and J genes are TRBV14 and TRBJ2-1; D may be TRBD1 (6 bases). Germline-derived CDR1 and CDR2 are SGHDN and FVKESK. The length of the CDR3 is 15 residues. Deletions cut 4 bases from V and 3 bases from J, with 13 bases between. The CDR3 sequence is CASSRLRDNYNEQFF. CDR3 DNA: TGTGCCAGCAGCCGACTCCGGGACAACTACAATGAGCAGTTCTTC.

This clone was picked up a small number of times. The rearrangement uses TRBV6-1 and TRBJ1-5; TRBD1 might be the D (6 bases). V dropped 7 bases and J dropped 11 bases, with 21 bases sitting between them. The CDR3 spans 14 residues. Germline V lookup: CDR1 MNHNS, CDR2 SASEGT. Here the CDR3 reads CASNFRDNRRAQHF. The CDR3 DNA is TGTGCCAGCAATTTCCGGGACAACAGAAGAGCCCAGCATTTT.

The chain joins TRBV7-2 to TRBJ2-7; D is unclear. Germline V gene data show CDR1 as SGHTA and CDR2 as FQGNSA. This CDR3 has 14 residues. Trimming stripped 4 bases from V and 2 bases from J, with 12 bases between. Here the CDR3 reads CASSSPDFPYEQYF. The CDR3 DNA sequence: TGTGCCAGCAGCTCGCCCGATTTCCCCTACGAGCAGTACTTC.

V usage is TRBV9 and J usage is TRBJ2-1; a possible D gene is TRBD2 (5 bases). CDR1 and CDR2 (germline): SGDLS, YYNGEE. The ends were cut back, 0 bases at V and 10 bases at J, with 17 bases in the middle. The CDR3 has 15 residues. CDR3 in DNA: TGTGCCAGCAGCGTAGGGGTGGGAGAGGCCCGCGAGCAGTTCTTC. Its translation is CASSVGVGEAREQFF.

The rearrangement uses TRBV15 and TRBJ1-2; D call uncertain. Per the germline V gene, CDR1 is LNHNV and CDR2 is YYDKDF (reference sequence). The CDR3 runs 11 residues. V was cut by 6 bases and J by 5 bases, with 7 bases left in between. The CDR3 loop reads CATREGYGYTF. CDR3 coding DNA: TGTGCCACCAGAGAAGGGTATGGCTACACCTTC. The whole variable domain, remainder taken from reference TRBV15 and TRBJ1-2, is DAMVIQNPRYQVTQFGKPVTLSCSQTLNHNVMYWYQQKSSQAPKLLFHYYDKDFNNEADTPDNFQSRRPNTSFCFLDIRSPGLGDTAMYLCATREGYGYTFGSGTRLTVV.

This sequence joins TRBV11-2 and TRBJ2-7; 8 bases align to TRBD2. Per the germline V gene, CDR1 is SGHAT and CDR2 is FQNNGV. CDR3 size: 15 residues. Losses at the gene ends were 1 base for V and 5 bases for J; bases not matched to a gene: 7. Here the CDR3 DNA reads TGTGCCAGCAGCTTAGGGTCGGGAGGGCTCCACGAGCAGTACTTC. Protein product: CASSLGSGGLHEQYF.

The chain employs TRBV6-1 and TRBJ1-3, with D maybe TRBD1 (6 bases). In germline, CDR1 is MNHNS, CDR2 SASEGT. This CDR3 has 14 amino acids. V lost 7 bases and J 1 base, leaving 11 bases between the germline ends. CDR3 sequence (DNA): TGTGCCAGCACTGGGACATCGTCTGGAAACACCATATATTTT. It is translated as CASTGTSSGNTIYF.

V gene TRBV5-1 combines with J gene TRBJ2-2; 8 nucleotides line up with TRBD1. The V and J ends lost 6 bases and 3 bases, in that order; junction bases with no gene match: 4. Germline V gene data show CDR1 as SGHRS and CDR2 as YFSETQ. CDR3 length equals 14 residues. The CDR3 here is CASTQGAHTGELFF. DNA of the CDR3: TGCGCCAGCACGCAGGGGGCGCACACCGGGGAGCTGTTTTTT.

The chain uses TRBV14 and TRBJ2-2; D could derive from TRBD1 or TRBD2 (6 bases each). The CDR3 is 15 amino acids. Germline CDR1 reads SGHDN; CDR2 reads FVKESK. The V gene lost 1 base and the J gene lost 5 bases, with 11 bases spanning the gap. This CDR3 is CASSQVRGGTGELFF. The DNA of the CDR3 is TGTGCCAGCAGCCAAGTCAGGGGAGGTACCGGGGAGCTGTTTTTT. The full variable domain, completed using reference TRBV14 and TRBJ2-2, is EAGVTQFPSHSVIEKGQTVTLRCDPISGHDNLYWYRRVMGKEIKFLLHFVKESKQDESGMPNNRFLAERTGGTYSTLKVQPAELEDSGVYFCASSQVRGGTGELFFGEGSRLTVL.

The gene calls are TRBV10-1 and TRBJ2-1; maybe TRBD2 (5 bases). The CDR3 is 17 residues long. The V gene lost 5 bases and the J gene lost 4 bases, with 21 bases spanning the gap. The germline CDR1 and CDR2 sequences are WNHNN and SYGVQD (reference sequence). The CDR3 DNA is TGCGCCAGCAGTAACGCGACGGGGTTTCCCTTTTACAATGAGCAGTTCTTC. Translating it yields CASSNATGFPFYNEQFF.

This sequence joins TRBV28 and TRBJ2-7, with D perhaps matching TRBD1 (6 bases). Germline CDR1 is MDHEN and CDR2 is SYDVKM. Trimming took off 6 bases at V and 7 bases at J, with 13 bases between the two ends. This CDR3 has 12 amino acids. The CDR3 nucleotides read TGTGCCAGCAGGAGGGGGACGGTAGAGCAGTACTTC. Encoded protein: CASRRGTVEQYF.

The CDR3, as DNA: TGTGCCAGCAGCTTGGCCCGGACAGGGGACCACAATGAGCAGTTCTTC. Translating gives CASSLARTGDHNEQFF. The V and J genes are TRBV5-8 and TRBJ2-1; 9 bases map to TRBD1. Germline V gene lookup returns CDR1 SGHTS and CDR2 YDEGEE. V lost 0 bases to trimming and J lost 5 bases; unmatched junction nucleotides: 6. The CDR3 runs 16 residues. The full variable domain, completed using reference TRBV5-8 and TRBJ2-1, is EAGVTQSPTHLIKTRGQQATLRCSPISGHTSVYWYQQALGLGLQFLLWYDEGEERNRGNFPPRFSGRQFPNYSSELNVNALELEDSALYLCASSLARTGDHNEQFFGPGTRLTVL.

The chain joins TRBV9 to TRBJ1-1, with 11 bases that match TRBD1. The CDR3 is 15 residues long. With V trimmed by 3 bases and J by 3 bases, 4 bases remained unmatched. The germline CDR1 and CDR2 sequences are SGDLS and YYNGEE. The CDR3 DNA follows: TGTGCCAGCAGCGCCCGGGACAGGGGGTACACTGAAGCTTTCTTT. Residues: CASSARDRGYTEAFF.

The chain couples TRBV27 to TRBJ2-1; 8 nucleotides agree with TRBD2. The CDR3 sequence is 16 residues long. The germline CDR1 and CDR2 sequences are MNHEY and SMNVEV (reference sequence). The junction had 13 bases not matched to a gene; V was cut back by 7 bases and J by 5 bases. The CDR3 sequence is CASIRSGRSGDNEQFF. CDR3 in DNA: TGTGCCAGCATCCGAAGCGGGAGATCGGGGGACAATGAGCAGTTCTTC.

The genes are TRBV28 and TRBJ2-7, with D possibly TRBD2 on 5 matching bases. V gave up 5 bases and J gave up 2 bases, with 13 bases separating them. Germline CDR1 is MDHEN and CDR2 is SYDVKM. CDR3 size: 14 residues. CDR3 region: CASSEWTSPYEQYF. The CDR3 DNA follows: TGTGCCAGCAGTGAGTGGACTTCACCCTACGAGCAGTACTTC. Full variable domain (remainder filled in from reference TRBV28 and TRBJ2-7): DVKVTQSSRYLVKRTGEKVFLECVQDMDHENMFWYRQDPGLGLRLIYFSYDVKMKEKGDIPEGYSVSREKKERFSLILESASTNQTSMYLCASSEWTSPYEQYFGPGTRLTVT.

The chain links TRBV10-3 to TRBJ2-5, with D perhaps matching TRBD1 (6 bases). The V end was cut by 5 bases, the J end by 7 bases, with 20 bases between. CDR3 length equals 15 residues. Germline V gene data show CDR1 as ENHRY and CDR2 as SYGVKD. Here the CDR3 reads CAISSHYREGGTQYF. The DNA of the CDR3 is TGTGCCATCAGTAGCCACTACAGGGAAGGGGGGACCCAGTACTTC.

The rearrangement uses TRBV18 and TRBJ2-4; D possibly uses TRBD1 or TRBD2 (6 bases each). V was pared by 6 bases and J by 0 bases, with 15 bases between. The CDR3 has 16 amino acids. Germline V gene lookup returns CDR1 KGHSH and CDR2 LQKENI. The CDR3 nucleotides are TGTGCCAGCTCGCTGGACAGACTAGTAGCCAAAAACATTCAGTACTTC. Its translation: CASSLDRLVAKNIQYF.

The genes are TRBV5-1 and TRBJ2-5; D is uncertain. Trimming took off 0 bases at V and 2 bases at J, with 14 bases between the two ends. The germline V gene encodes CDR1 SGHRS and CDR2 YFSETQ. This CDR3 is 16 amino acids long. In DNA form, the CDR3 reads TGCGCCAGCAGCTTGGGGGCGCAGGCGCTGCAAGAGACCCAGTACTTC. Its translation: CASSLGAQALQETQYF. Drawing the rest from reference TRBV5-1 and TRBJ2-5, the complete variable domain is KAGVTQTPRYLIKTRGQQVTLSCSPISGHRSVSWYQQTPGQGLQFLFEYFSETQRNKGNFPGRFSGRQFSNSRSEMNVSTLELGDSALYLCASSLGAQALQETQYFGPGTRLLVL.

The chain carries TRBV29-1 and TRBJ2-1; TRBD2 matches at 12 bases. Germline assignment: CDR1 SQVTM and CDR2 ANQGSEA. The CDR3 is 16 amino acids. The V gene end was trimmed by 0 bases and the J gene end by 8 bases; junction bases not matched to a gene: 8. CDR3 protein: CSVEEFGLAGRDEQFF. In nucleotides, the CDR3 is TGCAGCGTTGAAGAGTTCGGACTAGCGGGAAGGGATGAGCAGTTCTTC.

The rearrangement joins TRBV6-4 to TRBJ2-3; TRBD1 matches 10 bases. Germline V lookup: CDR1 MRHNA, CDR2 SNTAGT. With 2 bases clipped from V and 5 bases from J, the junction kept 4 bases outside the gene matches. The CDR3 is made up of 15 amino acids. For the CDR3, the DNA is TGTGCCAGCAGTGACGGACAGGGGGGGGGAGATACGCAGTATTTT. Translating gives CASSDGQGGGDTQYF.

This clone was seen more than once but under ten times. The chain joins TRBV9 to TRBJ2-7; D is perhaps TRBD2 (6 bases). V gave up 0 bases and J gave up 5 bases, with 15 bases separating them. The CDR3 is 15 amino acids. From germline, CDR1 is SGDLS and CDR2 YYNGEE. CDR3 in amino acids: CASSVAGAYINEQYF. CDR3 coding DNA: TGTGCCAGCAGCGTAGCGGGAGCCTATATCAACGAGCAGTACTTC. Together with reference TRBV9 and TRBJ2-7, the CDR3 gives the full variable domain: DSGVTQTPKHLITATGQRVTLRCSPRSGDLSVYWYQQSLDQGLQFLIQYYNGEERAKGNILERFSAQQFPDLHSELNLSSLELGDSALYFCASSVAGAYINEQYFGPGTRLTVT.

This chain joins TRBV15 and TRBJ2-4, with D possibly being TRBD2 (5 bases). V shed 9 bases and J shed 0 bases, with 12 bases lying between them. CDR3 length: 14 residues. Per germline, CDR1 LNHNV and CDR2 YYDKDF (reference sequence). CDR3 in DNA: TGTGCCACGCTAAAAAGCGGAGCCAAAAACATTCAGTACTTC. Protein: CATLKSGAKNIQYF.

The chain couples TRBV28 to TRBJ2-5; the D gene could be TRBD1 or TRBD2 (5 bases each). V lost 5 bases, J lost 3 bases, and 10 bases lay in between. This CDR3 is 13 amino acids long. Germline loops: CDR1 MDHEN, CDR2 SYDVKM. The CDR3 here is CASSEGREETQYF. The DNA of the CDR3 is TGTGCCAGCAGTGAGGGGCGGGAAGAGACCCAGTACTTC.

The J gene is TRBJ1-2, the V gene TRBV18; D is uncertain. Trimming took off 2 bases at V and 3 bases at J, with 7 bases between the two ends. Germline CDR1 reads KGHSH; CDR2 reads LQKENI. CDR3 size: 13 residues. Written as DNA, the CDR3 is TGTGCCAGCTCACCAAGGTTCGACTATGGCTACACCTTC. The encoded protein is CASSPRFDYGYTF.

This clone came up once. The chain uses TRBV6-6 and TRBJ2-1; D assignment may be TRBD1 or TRBD2 (6 bases each). The CDR3 sequence is 11 residues long. Trimming shortened V by 7 bases and J by 10 bases, and 11 bases separated the two germline ends. In germline, CDR1 is MNHNY, CDR2 SVGAGI (reference sequence). CDR3 protein: CASTMGGEQFF. The CDR3 bases are TGTGCCAGCACCATGGGGGGCGAGCAGTTCTTC.

V is TRBV27 and J is TRBJ2-7, with D maybe TRBD2 (6 bases). Germline CDR1 is MNHEY and CDR2 is SMNVEV (reference sequence). With 5 bases removed from V and 3 bases from J, the gap between germline ends came to 11 bases. The CDR3 spans 13 residues. The CDR3 protein is CASSTRDFYEQYF. The CDR3 DNA reads as TGTGCCAGCAGTACGAGGGACTTCTACGAGCAGTACTTC.

This clone appeared a few times. The V and J genes are TRBV7-8 and TRBJ2-6, with D unclear. There are 14 residues in the CDR3. V was pared by 5 bases and J by 5 bases, with 10 bases between. CDR1 SGHVS and CDR2 FQNEAQ come from the germline V gene. DNA of the CDR3: TGTGCCAGCAGCCCACAAAGTCGGGCCAACGTCCTGACTTTC. As protein: CASSPQSRANVLTF. Complete variable domain (other parts from reference TRBV7-8 and TRBJ2-6): GAGVSQSPRYKVAKRGQDVALRCDPISGHVSLFWYQQALGQGPEFLTYFQNEAQLDKSGLPSDRFFAERPEGSVSTLKIQRTQQEDSAVYLCASSPQSRANVLTFGAGSRLTVL.